The clone carrying this TCR beta chain turned up a few times. As yet, its antigen is unknown. This sample was taken from a study of T-cell reconstitution after alpha-beta-depleted transplantation in children. Study results and limitations: Among T cells one year after transplant, newly produced cells accounted for most counts and diversity. Surviving recipient T cells and thymic progenitors accounted for the high day-60 TCRbeta diversity observed in some patients. About two months after transplant, alpha-beta T cells reportedly came from several hundred expanded graft clones.

The length of the CDR3 is 17 residues. The germline V gene has CDR1 SGHVS and CDR2 FQNEAQ. Trimming left V 5 bases short and J 0 bases short, with 17 bases between. Researchers prepared the TCRbeta library using unique molecular identifiers, the study reports. TCRdb analysed the PCR reads with MiXCR anew, one entry per CDR3 protein. The repertoire has 500,000 to 650,000 distinct CDR3 sequences, approximately 13% of them found once; the top ten carry approximately 2%. Source: PBMCs, mostly from graft donor cells, taken 360 days after TCRalphabeta/CD19-depleted stem cell transplant. This receptor was taken from a male patient younger than 18 who had a stem cell transplant for acute myeloid leukemia, so the T cells may come from the graft donor. The chain is built from TRBV7-8 and TRBJ1-3; perhaps TRBD1 as D (5 bases). The CDR3 DNA reads as TGTGCCAGCAGCCCCCTCAACCAGGGCTCCTCTGGAAACACCATATATTTT. As protein: CASSPLNQGSSGNTIYF.